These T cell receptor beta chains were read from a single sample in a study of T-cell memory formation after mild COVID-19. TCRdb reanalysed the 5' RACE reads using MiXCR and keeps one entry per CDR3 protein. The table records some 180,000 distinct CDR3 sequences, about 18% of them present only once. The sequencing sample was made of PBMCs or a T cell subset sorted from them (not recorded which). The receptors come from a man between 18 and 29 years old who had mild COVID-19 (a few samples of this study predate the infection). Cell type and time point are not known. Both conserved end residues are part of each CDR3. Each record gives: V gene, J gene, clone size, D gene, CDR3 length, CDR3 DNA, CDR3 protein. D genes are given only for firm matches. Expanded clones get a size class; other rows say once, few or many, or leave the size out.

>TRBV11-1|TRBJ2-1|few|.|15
TGTGCCAGCAGCTTCTATCAAACAGATTACAATGAGCAGTTCTTC
CASSFYQTDYNEQFF
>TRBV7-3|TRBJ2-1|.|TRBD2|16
TGTGCCAGCAGTACTGACCTAGCGGGGGGCTACAATGAGCAGTTCTTC
CASSTDLAGGYNEQFF
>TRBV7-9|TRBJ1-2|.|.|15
TGTGCCAGCAGCTTAGGCGCGGCAGGGAGATATGGCTACACCTTC
CASSLGAAGRYGYTF
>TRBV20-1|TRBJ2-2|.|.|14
TGCAGTGCCCAACGGACCCCGAACACCGGGGAGCTGTTTTTT
CSAQRTPNTGELFF
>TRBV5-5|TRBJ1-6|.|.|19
TGTGCCAGCAGCTTACCGGGGGCGGAATTCTGGTCCTATAATTCACCCCTCCACTTT
CASSLPGAEFWSYNSPLHF
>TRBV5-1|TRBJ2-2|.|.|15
TGCGCCAGCAGCTTGGCCGTGGGAAACACCGGGGAGCTGTTTTTT
CASSLAVGNTGELFF
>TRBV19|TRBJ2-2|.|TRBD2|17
TGTGCCTCCGTGTCGAAAGCGGGGCGACGATACACCGGGGAGCTGTTTTTT
CASVSKAGRRYTGELFF
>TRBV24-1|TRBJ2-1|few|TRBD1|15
TGTGCCACCAGTGATCCGGGGACAGGGGGCAATGAGCAGTTCTTC
CATSDPGTGGNEQFF
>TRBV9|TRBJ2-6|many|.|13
TGTGCCAGCAGCGTGGCTGGGGCCAACGTCCTGACTTTC
CASSVAGANVLTF
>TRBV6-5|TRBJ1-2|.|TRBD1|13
TGTGCCAGCAGGCGGGAGGGGGCCTATGGCTACACCTTC
CASRREGAYGYTF